This T cell receptor (beta chain) was obtained from a study of blood T cell repertoires in COVID-19 (TCRdb year 2020). Regarding the research as a whole: The collaborator samples originated in the United States, Italy and Spain and spanned the acute and convalescent phases of COVID-19. The repertoires were released in a freely available public database intended as a resource for research on the immune response to SARS-CoV-2. Where HLA class I and class II types were available, the types were taken from metadata supplied by the sample provider, not from assay-based typing. The dataset comprised deeply sampled blood TCRbeta repertoires from subjects exposed to, actively infected with, or recovered from COVID-19. The prospective study material was composed of cDNA or gDNA derived from T cells, B-cell-depleted T cells, or PBMCs. Samples came from the ongoing ImmuneRACE study (first 160 participants) plus 1,254 subjects from 6 global collaborators. The sample metadata nearly always contained a de-identified subject ID, COVID-19 status, age in years and sex.

The paper's findings and limits, for the study overall: The quantity of clinical and demographic metadata differed by source and by participant and was supplied without curation.

Concerning this clone itself: Which antigen it targets is not known. Base qualities were left out, and no much larger clone turns up one base away.

Each collaborating institution followed its own protocols to collect whole blood in K2EDTA tubes. For TCRbeta analysis, collaborators shipped samples in one of three forms: frozen whole blood, isolated PBMCs, or DNA extracted from either of those sample types. V loses 1 base of germline sequence and J loses 4 bases, and the interval between the two ends is 13 bases. CDR1 and CDR2 are drawn from the germline V gene: LGHNA, YNFKEQ. Taken from cysteine to phenylalanine, the CDR3 has 15 residues. Left in the record is the CDR3 DNA by itself, 45 bases read in frame from the first base. TCRbeta CDR3 regions were amplified from genomic DNA by means of the immunoSEQ Assay, a bias-controlled multiplex PCR. As for the authors' bioinformatics: The number of nucleated cells in each sample was estimated by amplification of reference gene primers within the assay. Sequence reads were collapsed and filtered to measure the absolute abundance of every unique TCRbeta CDR3 rearrangement. For each sample, productive Simpson clonality was calculated by taking the square root of Simpson's diversity index across productive rearrangements. The source is immuneACCESS, and TCRdb retained only in-frame sequences with V and J called. Part of the clones is not carried over; for the studies checked, unresolved V genes explain less than half of this, and the remainder is unexplained. That table gives V, J and clone size, and the DNA gave D and trimming. Here the sample has 90,000 to 120,000 clones; over 60% occur a single time. The top ten hold around 4.4% of the sample.

The sample consisted of peripheral blood. The sequence derives from a man aged 65 to 85 with acute or convalescent COVID-19. This chain joins TRBV4-2 to TRBJ1-2, with the identity of the D gene unclear. Read as DNA, the sequence is TGTGCCAGCAGCCAAGGAGCGGGGTCCGCCTATGGCTACACCTTC. Its protein reads: CASSQGAGSAYGYTF.